This T cell receptor beta chain was documented in a study of lymphopenia after photon versus proton radiotherapy. Study conclusions and caveats: Photon-treated patients lost naive T cells and TCR diversity; proton-treated stayed stable. A bigger post-nadir fall in TCR diversity correlated inversely with survival time in deceased patients. Post-nadir diversity loss with photons came from oligoclonal expansion, particularly CD8+ Temra cells.

The repertoire was sequenced with immunoSEQ multiplex PCR; TCRdb's copy has only in-frame clones and lacks some. The table includes 29,000 or so clones, 80% to 90% detected once. As for this clone: Its antigen is unknown.

The sample consisted of peripheral blood, taken from a patient treated with proton-based radiotherapy. The TCR sequence derives from a woman aged 55-69 years with cholangiocarcinoma. Some clones in this sample may be carry-over from other donors' samples.

The CDR3 region is CASSLMTGGNQPQHF. CDR3 nucleotide sequence: TGCGCCAGCAGCCTGATGACAGGGGGGAATCAGCCCCAGCATTTT. The chain employs TRBV5-1 and TRBJ1-5, with 9 bases fitting TRBD1. The CDR3 contains 15 residues. CDR1 and CDR2 (germline): SGHRS, YFSETQ. With 4 bases clipped from V and 4 bases from J, the junction kept 6 bases outside the gene matches.